This is a list of T cell receptor beta chains from one sample in a study of blood T cell repertoires in COVID-19. TCRdb's table, derived via immunoSEQ multiplex PCR, lists solely in-frame clones and lacks some. The repertoire holds under 300,000 clones, around 82% seen once, with 3.4% in the top ten. Sequenced: PBMCs or T cells enriched from blood (not recorded which). The origin of the receptors is a middle-aged man who had recovered from COVID-19. The CDR3 runs from the conserved cysteine through the conserved F or W. The order of the fields is J gene, D gene, V gene, clone size, CDR3 protein, CDR3 DNA. The D gene is left open where the match is weak. Rows give clone size only sometimes, using once, few, many, or a class for an expanded clone.

TRBJ1-6 . TRBV5-4 . CASSPTQGLYNSPLHF TGTGCCAGCAGCCCGACTCAGGGACTCTATAATTCACCCCTCCACTTT
TRBJ2-7 TRBD2 TRBV3-1/TRBV3-2 . CASSSSGRGYEQYF TGTGCCAGCAGCTCTAGCGGGAGGGGGTACGAGCAGTACTTC
TRBJ2-7 TRBD1 TRBV7-3 . CASSPGTGRPYEQYF TGTGCCAGCAGCCCTGGGACAGGGCGACCCTACGAGCAGTACTTC
TRBJ1-4 TRBD1 TRBV28 . CASSGGSQGAEKLFF TGTGCCAGCAGCGGGGGTAGCCAGGGGGCTGAAAAACTGTTTTTT
TRBJ2-5 TRBD2 TRBV6-5 . CASSARGLGQETQYF TGTGCCAGCAGCGCGCGGGGGTTGGGGCAAGAGACCCAGTACTTC
TRBJ1-2 . TRBV27 . CASRRGQEGYTF TGTGCCAGCCGACGGGGACAAGAGGGCTACACCTTC
TRBJ1-3 . TRBV30 . CACPRGNSGNTIYF TGTGCCTGCCCTAGGGGGAACTCTGGAAACACCATATATTTT
TRBJ2-3 TRBD2 TRBV5-4 . CASSLGAGATDTQYF TGTGCCAGCAGCTTAGGAGCGGGGGCAACAGATACGCAGTATTTT
TRBJ2-7 . TRBV2 . CASSQRGGQYF TGTGCCAGCAGCCAACGTGGCGGGCAGTACTTC
TRBJ2-7 . TRBV7-9 few CASSLVGAGYEQYF TGTGCCAGCAGCTTAGTGGGGGCAGGCTACGAGCAGTACTTC
TRBJ1-3 . TRBV4-1 once CASSHPPAGSFGNTIYF TGCGCCAGCAGCCATCCCCCGGCAGGGTCATTCGGAAACACCATATATTTT
TRBJ2-5 . TRBV2 . CASSAQLRQETQYF TGTGCCAGCAGCGCACAGCTCCGGCAAGAGACCCAGTACTTC
TRBJ2-7 . TRBV18 few CASSPPGIGGSYEQYF TGTGCCAGCTCACCACCTGGAATCGGGGGCTCCTACGAGCAGTACTTC
TRBJ1-5 TRBD1 TRBV30 once CAWSTVQGARQPQHF TGTGCCTGGAGTACCGTACAGGGGGCACGTCAGCCCCAGCATTTT
TRBJ1-1 . TRBV6-1 few CASSETANTEAFF TGTGCCAGCAGTGAGACAGCTAACACTGAAGCTTTCTTT
TRBJ2-2 . TRBV30 . CAWSVQFTGELFF TGTGCCTGGAGTGTACAGTTCACCGGGGAGCTGTTTTTT
TRBJ2-7 . TRBV6-5 . CASSYSRQTYEQYF TGTGCCAGCAGTTACTCGAGACAGACCTACGAGCAGTACTTC
TRBJ1-2 TRBD1 TRBV7-2 . CASSIDRGSHGYTF TGTGCCAGCAGCATCGACAGGGGGAGCCATGGCTACACCTTC
TRBJ2-4 . TRBV18 . CASSRWTASYSSENIQYF TGTGCCAGCTCACGATGGACAGCATCGTATAGTTCCGAAAACATTCAGTACTTC
TRBJ2-7 TRBD2 TRBV5-1 . CASSAAGGSYEQYF TGCGCCAGCAGTGCTGCGGGAGGTTCCTACGAGCAGTACTTC
TRBJ2-5 TRBD2 TRBV9 . CASSVVGGRGQETQYF TGTGCCAGCAGCGTAGTGGGCGGGAGAGGGCAAGAGACCCAGTACTTC
TRBJ2-7 . TRBV6-5 . CASSRQQSYEQYF TGTGCCAGCAGTAGACAGCAATCCTACGAGCAGTACTTC
TRBJ2-5 . TRBV5-1 . CASSPTVVGETQYF TGCGCCAGCAGCCCGACAGTGGTAGGTGAGACCCAGTACTTC
TRBJ2-6 . TRBV2 . CASSGVGAVRGANVLTF TGTGCCAGCAGTGGGGTCGGAGCAGTAAGAGGGGCCAACGTCCTGACTTTC
TRBJ1-2 . TRBV6-5 . CASSFTGNYGYTF TGTGCCAGCAGTTTCACAGGGAACTATGGCTACACCTTC
TRBJ1-1 TRBD1 TRBV5-1 . CASSPRQGPTEAFF TGCGCCAGCAGCCCGAGACAGGGCCCCACTGAAGCTTTCTTT
TRBJ2-7 . TRBV14 . CASSQVAGSRPYYEQYF TGTGCCAGCAGCCAAGTTGCGGGCTCCCGACCCTACTACGAGCAGTACTTC
TRBJ2-2 . TRBV10-3 . CAINPGSGYANTGELFF TGTGCCATCAATCCGGGTAGCGGTTACGCGAACACCGGGGAGCTGTTTTTT
TRBJ2-5 . TRBV14 once CASSQVATGISRMETQYF TGTGCCAGCAGCCAAGTCGCGACAGGAATTTCACGGATGGAGACCCAGTACTTC
TRBJ1-1 . TRBV6-2/TRBV6-3 . CASSYGQGWTEAFF TGTGCCAGCAGTTACGGCCAGGGTTGGACTGAAGCTTTCTTT